This entry lists 26 T cell receptor beta chains sequenced from one sample in a study of blood T cell repertoires in COVID-19. Measured with immunoSEQ multiplex PCR; TCRdb has only the in-frame clones, and not every one. The sample carries 30,000 to 35,000 clones, nearly 90% recorded once. Input material: peripheral blood. These receptors all come from a man older than 75 with acute or convalescent COVID-19.

This clone showed up just a few times. This chain connects TRBV11-2 to TRBJ2-7; 8 bases map to TRBD1. J was trimmed by 5 bases and V by 5 bases; bases with no gene match: 5. Germline loops: CDR1 SGHAT, CDR2 FQNNGV. CDR3 length: 13 amino acids. CDR3 sequence (DNA): TGTGCCAGCAGCATGGACAGGGCCCACGAGCAGTACTTC. This gives the protein CASSMDRAHEQYF.

This chain uses TRBV24-1 with TRBJ2-7; TRBD1 agrees at 7 bases. V trimming: 3 bases; J trimming: 0 bases; junction bases outside the gene matches: 4. The germline CDR1 and CDR2 sequences are KGHDR and SFDVKD. The CDR3 covers 15 residues. As DNA, the CDR3 is TGTGCCACCAGTGATCGACAGGGTGGCTCCTACGAGCAGTACTTC. It yields the protein CATSDRQGGSYEQYF.

This chain joins TRBV27 and TRBJ2-7; 9 bases are shared with TRBD1. This CDR3 has 14 residues. After removal of 4 bases from V and 5 bases from J, the junction contained 6 bases not matched to a gene. In germline, CDR1 is MNHEY, CDR2 SMNVEV (reference sequence). CDR3 sequence reads: CASSYRTGVHEQYF. CDR3 in DNA: TGTGCCAGCAGTTACCGGACAGGGGTCCACGAGCAGTACTTC.

V gene TRBV5-8 combines with J gene TRBJ2-5; 12 nucleotides match TRBD2. Germline loops: CDR1 SGHTS, CDR2 YDEGEE. V shed 4 bases and J 5 bases; nucleotides not matched to a gene: 6. There are 15 residues in the CDR3. In DNA form, the CDR3 reads TGTGCCAGCAGCCGACTAGCGGGAGTAGGGGAGACCCAGTACTTC. It yields the protein CASSRLAGVGETQYF.

This clone was found once. Here the CDR3 reads CASNRNMNTEAFF. The CDR3 DNA is TGCGCCAGCAACAGGAACATGAACACTGAAGCTTTCTTT. V gene TRBV10-2 combines with J gene TRBJ1-1; D might be TRBD1 (5 bases). V was clipped by 7 bases and J by 0 bases, with 9 bases between them. The germline CDR1 and CDR2 sequences are WSHSY and SAAADI. The CDR3 has 13 residues.

V and J are TRBV6-2 or TRBV6-3 and TRBJ1-2; the D is unclear. Germline assignment: CDR1 MNHEY and CDR2 SVGEGT. CDR3 length: 12 residues. V shed 0 bases and J shed 8 bases, with 7 bases lying between them. CDR3 coding DNA: TGTGCCAGCAGTTACTCGAGCTGGGGCTACACCTTC. It codes for CASSYSSWGYTF.

The chain couples TRBV19 to TRBJ1-5; the D is unclear. CDR1 LNHDA and CDR2 SQIVND come from the germline V gene (reference sequence). The CDR3 loop spans 15 amino acids. Between the trimmed V and J ends, which lost 3 bases and 6 bases, there was a span of 15 bases. The CDR3 coding sequence is TGTGCCAGTAGTATTTCGACACGGGGTTCTCAGCCCCAGCATTTT. Protein sequence: CASSISTRGSQPQHF.

This sequence joins TRBV5-1 and TRBJ2-5; D call uncertain. Trimming removed 0 bases from V and 2 bases from J, with 8 bases in between. Germline V gene sequence: CDR1 SGHRS, CDR2 YFSETQ. The CDR3 covers 14 residues. The CDR3 is CASSLDTSQETQYF. CDR3 in DNA: TGCGCCAGCAGCTTGGATACAAGTCAAGAGACCCAGTACTTC.

This chain links TRBV11-1 with TRBJ2-1; 7 bases fit TRBD1. CDR1 is SGHAT and CDR2 is FQDESV in the germline V gene (reference sequence). Germline trimming cut 0 bases from V and 3 bases from J; bases unmatched to any gene: 5. CDR3 length: 16 residues. CDR3 coding DNA: TGTGCCAGCAGCTTAGCTTGGGCAGGGGGCTACAATGAGCAGTTCTTC. It yields the protein CASSLAWAGGYNEQFF.

The chain uses TRBV6-5 and TRBJ1-1; TRBD1 aligns across 8 bases. In germline, CDR1 is MNHEY, CDR2 SVGAGI. The CDR3 sequence is 16 residues long. Losses at the gene ends were 0 bases for V and 3 bases for J; bases not matched to a gene: 6. The CDR3 sequence is CASSYSSGQADTEAFF. DNA of the CDR3: TGTGCCAGCAGTTACTCGTCGGGACAGGCGGACACTGAAGCTTTCTTT.

J is TRBJ1-2 and V is TRBV7-9; 11 bases agree with TRBD1. Germline CDR1 SEHNR, CDR2 FQNEAQ (reference sequence). The CDR3 covers 17 residues. The trim removed 5 bases at V and 5 bases at J, leaving 13 bases unmatched. CDR3: CASSPGDRGGRQYGYTF. For the CDR3, the DNA is TGTGCCAGCAGCCCTGGGGACAGGGGGGGCAGACAATATGGCTACACCTTC.

V and J are TRBV5-4 and TRBJ1-6; D is ambiguous. V lost 3 bases to trimming and J lost 7 bases, with 8 bases between them. The length of the CDR3 is 13 residues. Germline-derived CDR1 and CDR2 are SGHNT and YYREEE (reference sequence). The CDR3 reads CASSSSGNSPLHF. CDR3 DNA sequence: TGTGCCAGCAGCTCCAGTGGCAATTCACCCCTCCACTTT.

This clone appeared a few times. This chain joins TRBV28 and TRBJ2-7, with D perhaps TRBD2 (6 bases). This CDR3 is built from 13 residues. Looked up from germline, CDR1 is MDHEN and CDR2 is SYDVKM. Trimming took 5 bases from V and 7 from J, leaving 15 bases between them. CDR3 protein: CASSLPGEREQYF. CDR3 in DNA: TGTGCCAGCAGTCTGCCGGGAGAACGGGAGCAGTACTTC.

V and J are TRBV5-1 and TRBJ2-7; 10 bases fit TRBD1. Germline V CDR1 and CDR2: SGHRS, YFSETQ. With V trimmed by 4 bases and J by 5 bases, 6 bases remained unmatched. This CDR3 spans 14 amino acids. The CDR3 nucleotides are TGCGCCAGCAGCGACGGGACAGGGGATAACGAGCAGTACTTC. Protein sequence: CASSDGTGDNEQYF.

The chain carries TRBV5-1 and TRBJ1-3; D not resolved. This CDR3 contains 14 residues. Germline V gives CDR1 SGHRS, CDR2 YFSETQ. Trimming stripped 4 bases from V and 10 bases from J, with 18 bases between. The CDR3 here is CASSPGGLVDTIYF. The CDR3 DNA is TGCGCCAGCAGCCCTGGAGGGTTAGTTGATACCATATATTTT.

The chain employs TRBV4-2 and TRBJ2-1, with D perhaps TRBD2 (5 bases). V lost 0 bases and J lost 4, with 7 bases in between. Germline lookup yields CDR1 LGHNA and CDR2 YNFKEQ. This CDR3 is built from 14 residues. The CDR3 coding sequence is TGTGCCAGCAGCCAAGATAGCGCGTACAATGAGCAGTTCTTC. Translating gives CASSQDSAYNEQFF.

CDR3 nucleotide sequence: TGTGCCAGCAGTCATCGGGACAGGGGAACCTTCGGTGAAGCTTTCTTT. Protein: CASSHRDRGTFGEAFF. The rearrangement links TRBV28 to TRBJ1-1; 10 positions match TRBD1. Per germline, CDR1 MDHEN and CDR2 SYDVKM. Trimming removed 5 bases from V and 7 bases from J; junction bases left unmatched: 13. The CDR3 is 16 amino acids.

The CDR3 DNA reads as TGTGCCAGTAGTTTGGGACTAGCGGGGTACGAGCAGTACTTC. It yields the protein CASSLGLAGYEQYF. The chain couples TRBV19 to TRBJ2-7; 13 nucleotides line up with TRBD2. This CDR3 has 14 residues. V lost 5 bases and J lost 4; bases outside the gene matches: 2. Germline V gene data show CDR1 as LNHDA and CDR2 as SQIVND (reference sequence). Full variable domain (outside the CDR3, taken from reference TRBV19 and TRBJ2-7): DGGITQSPKYLFRKEGQNVTLSCEQNLNHDAMYWYRQDPGQGLRLIYYSQIVNDFQKGDIAEGYSVSREKKESFPLTVTSAQKNPTAFYLCASSLGLAGYEQYFGPGTRLTVT.

The gene calls are TRBV5-1 and TRBJ2-1; the match to TRBD1 covers 7 bases. J lost 7 bases, V lost 3 bases, and 4 bases had no gene match. From germline, CDR1 is SGHRS and CDR2 YFSETQ. This CDR3 is built from 13 residues. CDR3 nucleotide sequence: TGCGCCAGCAGCTCGTTACAGGGGAATGAGCAGTTCTTC. It specifies CASSSLQGNEQFF.

The gene calls are TRBV7-2 and TRBJ2-2; TRBD2 matches 10 bases. Germline V CDR1 and CDR2: SGHTA, FQGNSA. With 2 bases clipped from V and 7 bases from J, the junction kept 7 bases outside the gene matches. This CDR3 is 16 amino acids long. In DNA, the CDR3 is TGTGCCAGCAGCTTAACCAGCGGGAGGGTAGGCGGGGAGCTGTTTTTT. Protein sequence: CASSLTSGRVGGELFF.

The rearrangement joins TRBV5-4 to TRBJ2-1, with 8 nucleotides matching TRBD1. The CDR3 runs 15 residues. Germline-derived CDR1 and CDR2 are SGHNT and YYREEE (reference sequence). V was clipped by 4 bases and J by 3 bases; unmatched bases: 6. CDR3 residues: CASSRTGSGYNEQFF. The CDR3 DNA follows: TGTGCCAGCAGCCGGACAGGGTCTGGCTACAATGAGCAGTTCTTC.

The rearrangement joins TRBV2 to TRBJ1-3; D perhaps matches TRBD1 (5 bases). The germline gives CDR1 SNHLY, CDR2 FYNNEI. The V and J ends lost 5 bases and 0 bases respectively, with 11 bases between them. The CDR3 loop spans 15 amino acids. CDR3 amino acids: CASSIQGFSGNTIYF. CDR3 in DNA: TGTGCCAGCAGTATTCAGGGTTTCTCTGGAAACACCATATATTTT.

The CDR3 coding sequence is TGTGCCAGCACCCGGGACAAGAACACTGAAGCTTTCTTT. Protein product: CASTRDKNTEAFF. The chain combines TRBV3-1 (or the pseudogene TRBV3-2) with TRBJ1-1, with D perhaps matching TRBD1 (6 bases). The CDR3 covers 13 residues. The germline gives CDR1 LGHDT, CDR2 YNNKEL (reference sequence). Trimming removed 7 bases at V and 1 base at J, with 10 bases between.

This clone rates as medium-sized. The rearrangement uses TRBV9 and TRBJ2-1; TRBD2 is a possible D gene (6 bases). The germline V gene has CDR1 SGDLS and CDR2 YYNGEE. This CDR3 is 15 amino acids long. V gave up 3 bases and J gave up 3 bases, with 13 bases separating them. In DNA, the CDR3 is TGTGCCAGCAGCGCCGGCGGGACCGGCTACAATGAGCAGTTCTTC. Protein sequence: CASSAGGTGYNEQFF.

The genes are TRBV5-1 and TRBJ2-5; D is perhaps TRBD2 (6 bases). V was cut by 4 bases and J by 5 bases, with 18 bases left in between. Germline CDR1 reads SGHRS; CDR2 reads YFSETQ. The CDR3 consists of 15 residues. CDR3 residues: CASSMTGEGWETQYF. The DNA of the CDR3 is TGCGCCAGCAGCATGACGGGAGAGGGGTGGGAGACCCAGTACTTC.

J is TRBJ2-7 and V is TRBV7-2, with 9 bases identical to TRBD2. Germline V gene sequence: CDR1 SGHTA, CDR2 FQGNSA. The CDR3 has 15 amino acids. The V gene end was trimmed by 5 bases and the J gene end by 0 bases; junction bases not matched to a gene: 5. CDR3 residues: CASSISGSRSYEQYF. DNA of the CDR3: TGTGCCAGCAGCATTAGCGGGAGCCGCTCCTACGAGCAGTACTTC.